This is a list of T cell receptor beta chains from one sample in a study of T cell changes during pregnancy in multiple sclerosis. Method: immunoSEQ multiplex PCR; TCRdb's copy keeps in-frame clones and lacks some. The table shows over 80,000 clones, with just over 90% occurring only once. The sequenced sample was peripheral blood, obtained in the third trimester of pregnancy. The receptors shown here come from a female donor in good health, enrolled as a control in a pregnancy study. CDR3s include the opening cysteine and the closing phenylalanine or tryptophan. Each record gives: V gene, D gene, J gene, clone size, CDR3 DNA, CDR3 protein. A D gene is named only where the DNA matches it firmly. Size tells how often a clone was seen (once, few, many) or the class of an expanded clone, and some rows leave it out.

TRBV28	NA	TRBJ2-4	NA	TGTGCCAGCGAGGGTGCAGAGAACATTCAGTACTTC	CASEGAENIQYF
TRBV2	NA	TRBJ1-1	NA	TGTGCCAGTTATTCCCCTGAAGCTTTCTTT	CASYSPEAFF
TRBV5-1	NA	TRBJ2-7	NA	TGCGCCAGCAGCTTGGTTGGGAGTTTCTACGAGCAGTACTTC	CASSLVGSFYEQYF
TRBV2	NA	TRBJ1-2	NA	TGTGCCAGCAGTAGCCCGCAGGGACTGGGTGGCTACACCTTC	CASSSPQGLGGYTF
TRBV7-9	NA	TRBJ2-5	NA	TGTGCCAGCAGCCTCGGGCAAGAGACCCAGTACTTC	CASSLGQETQYF
TRBV5-4	TRBD1	TRBJ2-7	NA	TGTGCCAGCAGCTTGGGGGGGACAGGATATTCCTACGAGCAGTACTTC	CASSLGGTGYSYEQYF
TRBV5-1	TRBD2	TRBJ2-1	NA	TGCGCCAGCAGCCCCATGGGGGCGGGAGGGAACAATGAGCAGTTCTTC	CASSPMGAGGNNEQFF
TRBV2	NA	TRBJ1-2	NA	TGTGCCAGCAGTGACGGGAAATATGGCTACACCTTC	CASSDGKYGYTF
TRBV27	NA	TRBJ1-5	once	TGTGCCAGCAGAGCCCTGGGCAATCAGCCCCAGCATTTT	CASRALGNQPQHF
TRBV21-1	NA	TRBJ2-1	NA	TGTGCCAGCAGCAATGGGACTATACGGCTTGAGCAGTTCTTC	CASSNGTIRLEQFF
TRBV2	TRBD1	TRBJ1-5	NA	TGTGCCAGCAGGGAATGGGCAGGGGGTCAGCCCCAGCATTTT	CASREWAGGQPQHF
TRBV28	NA	TRBJ1-1	NA	TGTGCCAGCAGCTCTACAGGATACTTTACTTTGAACACTGAAGCTTTCTTT	CASSSTGYFTLNTEAFF
TRBV6-1	NA	TRBJ2-7	NA	TGTGCCAGCAGTGAAACCCAGGGTAGAGGCTACGAGCAGTACTTC	CASSETQGRGYEQYF
TRBV2	TRBD2	TRBJ2-3	NA	TGTGCCAGCAGTGGACTAGCGGCTACAGATACGCAGTATTTT	CASSGLAATDTQYF
TRBV19	TRBD1	TRBJ2-5	NA	TGTGCCAGTAGTGAGGCAGGGGGCTTTGTGGGTGAGACCCAGTACTTC	CASSEAGGFVGETQYF
TRBV13	TRBD1	TRBJ1-1	NA	TGTGCCAGCAGCCCCCCCCAACCGGGACAGAGGGCTTTCTTT	CASSPPQPGQRAFF
TRBV2	NA	TRBJ1-5	NA	TGTGCCAGCAGTGAAGCGCTTAGGGGGTCTCAGCCCCAGCATTTT	CASSEALRGSQPQHF
TRBV5-4	TRBD1	TRBJ1-1	NA	TGTGCCAGCAGCCGGGTGGGCAGGGGGAATCATGGTGAAGCTTTCTTT	CASSRVGRGNHGEAFF
TRBV9	NA	TRBJ1-1	NA	TGTGCCAGCAGCGTAGTCCCGGGGAACACTGAAGCTTTCTTT	CASSVVPGNTEAFF
TRBV28	TRBD1	TRBJ1-1	NA	TGTGCCAGCAGTTTATTAGACTCGACAGGGGGATACCCTGAAGCTTTCTTT	CASSLLDSTGGYPEAFF
TRBV19	TRBD1	TRBJ2-2	NA	TGTGCCAGTATGTCCTTTGGGACAGGGGGCCACGGGGAGCTGTTTTTT	CASMSFGTGGHGELFF
TRBV6-5	NA	TRBJ2-7	few	TGTGCCAGCAGTTTACTCCCGGGTCCGAGCTCCTACGAGCAGTACTTC	CASSLLPGPSSYEQYF
TRBV18	TRBD1	TRBJ2-5	NA	TGTGCCAGCTCACCCTTAGGGGGCAGTGAGACCCAGTACTTC	CASSPLGGSETQYF
TRBV4-1	NA	TRBJ1-5	NA	TGCGCCAGCAGCCAAGCACAGGGTTTCCAGCCCCAGCATTTT	CASSQAQGFQPQHF
TRBV25-1	NA	TRBJ2-3	NA	TGTGCCAGCAGTGAATTTATTGGCGGGGTTACTAGCACAGATACGCAGTATTTT	CASSEFIGGVTSTDTQYF
TRBV30	TRBD1	TRBJ1-3	NA	TGTGCCTGGAGCAGGGGGAACTCTGGAAACACCATATATTTT	CAWSRGNSGNTIYF
TRBV19	TRBD1	TRBJ1-1	NA	TGTGCCACCCGGACAGGGATGTACACTGAAGCTTTCTTT	CATRTGMYTEAFF
TRBV5-1	NA	TRBJ2-3	NA	TGCGCCAGCAGCGGGGGGGCAGGCAGTTCCACAGATACGCAGTATTTT	CASSGGAGSSTDTQYF
TRBV6-6	NA	TRBJ1-1	NA	TGTGCCAGCAGTTACCCGGGAAAGGCTGAAGCTTTCTTT	CASSYPGKAEAFF